This entry describes one TCR beta chain. What it binds is not known. This entry comes from a study of long-term antiretroviral therapy in people with HIV. Background on the study: The earliest samples predate the 2015 immediate-ART recommendation by about a decade. Study-level findings and limits: With ART, diversity went up but was still lower than in transplant donor controls.

Sequencing relied on immunoSEQ assay v3.0, run at survey level. The data were produced by immunoSEQ multiplex PCR, yet TCRdb's version contains in-frame clones alone and is incomplete. The profile shows roughly 37,000 clones, approximately 80% of them singletons. J was trimmed by 1 base and V by 5 bases; bases with no gene match: 5. Germline V CDR1 and CDR2: SQVTM, ANQGSEA. CDR3 size: 15 residues. The sequencing used unsorted PBMCs, collected 3.4 years after starting antiretroviral therapy. This receptor was taken from a man aged 25 to 40 with HIV. The rearrangement links TRBV29-1 to TRBJ2-5; 12 bases fit TRBD2. The CDR3 sequence: CSVWLAGGTQETQYF. The CDR3 DNA is TGCAGCGTTTGGCTAGCGGGAGGGACCCAAGAGACCCAGTACTTC.